These 24 T cell receptor beta chains share one sample of origin, sequenced in a study of vaccination and CD4 T cells after COVID-19 (dated by TCRdb to between 2021 and 2022). The sample's treatment or condition label, in plain terms: roughly nine-day PBMC culture with coronavirus spike peptide pools or control peptides (ViraFEST assay). Libraries were prepared through PCR. Sequencing used an Illumina iSeq 100. TCR sequencing of DNA from cultured CD4+ T cells used the Oncomine TCR Beta short-read assay at the Johns Hopkins FTIC core. In-frame beta chains were kept once TCRdb had trimmed the public reads at Q25 with fastp and called clones with MiXCR. Rows merge per CDR3 protein into single entries with the most common DNA and genes. The sample includes fewer than 15,000 distinct CDR3 sequences, with roughly 60% observed a single time. The top ten constitute 9.5% to 12% of the sample. Their antigen targets remain unknown.

What was sequenced was CD4+ T cells from blood, cultured in vitro. Source of these receptors: a human donor who had recovered from COVID-19.

V and J are TRBV6-2 or TRBV6-3 and TRBJ1-5; 8 nucleotides line up with TRBD1. CDR1 is MNHEY and CDR2 is SVGEGT in the germline V gene. There are 19 residues in the CDR3. V lost 5 bases to trimming and J lost 0 bases; unmatched junction nucleotides: 15. As DNA, the CDR3 is TGTGCCAGCAGTCACCTCGGACAGGGCCAGTACGGTAGCAATCAGCCCCAGCATTTT. Its protein product is CASSHLGQGQYGSNQPQHF.

This chain connects TRBV6-2 or TRBV6-3 to TRBJ2-7; D is perhaps TRBD1 (6 bases). Germline CDR1 and CDR2: MNHEY and SVGEGT. This CDR3 region has 15 residues. Trimming took off 6 bases at V and 1 base at J, with 16 bases between the two ends. CDR3 DNA: TGTGCCAGCAGACCTACAGACAGGAGATCCTACGAGCAGTACTTC. Translating it yields CASRPTDRRSYEQYF.

The chain uses TRBV27 and TRBJ2-6; 11 positions agree with TRBD1. Germline CDR1 MNHEY, CDR2 SMNVEV (reference sequence). The CDR3 sequence is 18 residues long. J gave up 0 bases and V 8 bases, and 9 bases lay outside the gene matches. The DNA of the CDR3 is TGTGCCAGCCGACTGGTAGGGACAGGGGGCTCTGGGGCCAACGTCCTGACTTTC. Translated, it gives CASRLVGTGGSGANVLTF.

The chain carries TRBV11-2 and TRBJ2-6; D tentatively fits TRBD1 or TRBD2 (5 bases each). The CDR3 has 18 amino acids. In germline, CDR1 is SGHAT, CDR2 FQNNGV. The V end was cut by 5 bases, the J end by 0 bases, with 17 bases between. CDR3 region: CASSPTRDGFSGANVLTF. CDR3 bases: TGTGCCAGCAGCCCTACCCGGGACGGCTTCTCTGGGGCCAACGTCCTGACTTTC.

The chain's CDR3 is CSPSQATNEKLFF. The CDR3, as DNA: TGCAGTCCTTCACAGGCAACTAATGAAAAACTGTTTTTT. This chain links TRBV20-1 with TRBJ1-4; a weak D match, TRBD1 (5 bases). With 8 bases removed from V and 0 bases from J, the gap between germline ends came to 10 bases. From germline, CDR1 is DFQATT and CDR2 SNEGSKA (reference sequence). This CDR3 is 13 amino acids long.

This chain joins TRBV6-1 and TRBJ2-3; D is unclear. Germline CDR1 MNHNS, CDR2 SASEGT. The CDR3 contains 13 residues. V shed 11 bases and J shed 6 bases, with 18 bases lying between them. The CDR3 protein is CAAAAHRSDTQYF. DNA for the CDR3: TGTGCCGCAGCAGCGCACCGCTCTGATACGCAGTATTTT.

This rearrangement joins TRBV28 to TRBJ1-6; D is ambiguous. The CDR3 runs 15 residues. Germline loops: CDR1 MDHEN, CDR2 SYDVKM. V lost 7 bases and J lost 0, with 10 bases in between. CDR3 sequence: CASKEASSYNSPLHF. CDR3 DNA sequence: TGTGCCAGCAAAGAGGCGAGCTCCTATAATTCACCCCTCCACTTT.

This chain links TRBV6-1 with TRBJ1-5; TRBD1 might be the D (5 bases). The CDR3 has 14 residues. V lost 2 bases, J lost 0 bases, and 5 bases lay in between. Looked up from germline, CDR1 is MNHNS and CDR2 is SASEGT. CDR3 sequence reads: CASSERGSNQPQHF. The CDR3 coding sequence is TGTGCCAGCAGTGAAAGGGGTAGCAATCAGCCCCAGCATTTT.

The rearrangement uses TRBV28 and TRBJ2-1; D is unresolved. The CDR3 runs to 13 residues. V was clipped by 2 bases and J by 5 bases, with 7 bases between them. Germline CDR1 reads MDHEN; CDR2 reads SYDVKM. The CDR3 nucleotides are TGTGCCAGCAGTTTAAGCCGTAACAATGAGCAGTTCTTC. Residues: CASSLSRNNEQFF.

J is TRBJ1-5 and V is TRBV11-3; D ambiguous. The CDR3 runs 15 residues. Germline assignment: CDR1 SGHNT and CDR2 YENEEA. V dropped 5 bases and J dropped 1 base, with 12 bases sitting between them. This chain's CDR3 is CASSGHQRSNQPQHF. The CDR3 nucleotides are TGTGCCAGCAGCGGCCATCAAAGGAGCAATCAGCCCCAGCATTTT.

The chain couples TRBV20-1 to TRBJ1-1, with D maybe TRBD1 (6 bases). CDR3 length equals 10 residues. V lost 5 bases to trimming and J lost 11 bases, with 12 bases between them. Germline V gene lookup returns CDR1 DFQATT and CDR2 SNEGSKA (reference sequence). CDR3 sequence (DNA): TGCAGTGCTTACAGGGAGATGGCTTTCTTT. Translation: CSAYREMAFF.

This clonotype was seen more than once but under ten times. The chain couples TRBV19 to TRBJ1-5; D may be TRBD1 (5 bases). In germline, CDR1 is LNHDA, CDR2 SQIVND (reference sequence). V was pared by 7 bases and J by 0 bases, with 7 bases between. The CDR3 loop spans 13 amino acids. CDR3 nucleotides: TGTGCCAGTAACGGGGGTAGCAATCAGCCCCAGCATTTT. Its translation is CASNGGSNQPQHF.

The V gene is TRBV7-2, the J gene TRBJ1-2; D may be TRBD1 (5 bases). V was clipped by 5 bases and J by 4 bases, with 14 bases between them. Germline V CDR1 and CDR2: SGHTA, FQGNSA. This CDR3 contains 14 residues. The CDR3 nucleotides are TGTGCCAGCAGCGCCGAACGGGGGACCTATGGCTACACCTTC. Translated, it gives CASSAERGTYGYTF.

The chain combines TRBV27 with TRBJ1-6, with D unresolved. The CDR3 consists of 15 residues. CDR1 and CDR2 (germline): MNHEY, SMNVEV (reference sequence). V shed 6 bases and J shed 8 bases, with 17 bases lying between them. For the CDR3, the DNA is TGTGCCAGCAGCACGGAACTAGGGCCCCATTCACCCCTCCACTTT. As protein: CASSTELGPHSPLHF.

Sample share makes this clonotype medium-sized. The gene calls are TRBV5-1 and TRBJ2-5; weak D call: TRBD1 (6 bases). With 4 bases removed from V and 2 bases from J, the gap between germline ends came to 12 bases. Germline V gene data show CDR1 as SGHRS and CDR2 as YFSETQ. The length of the CDR3 is 14 residues. CDR3 nucleotides: TGCGCCAGCAGCCAGGGACACGGACAAGAGACCCAGTACTTC. Residues: CASSQGHGQETQYF.

This clonotype was observed a handful of times. V is TRBV15 and J is TRBJ2-1; 11 bases match TRBD2. The CDR3 contains 16 residues. V shed 0 bases and J 8 bases; nucleotides not matched to a gene: 6. Germline V gene data show CDR1 as LNHNV and CDR2 as YYDKDF (reference sequence). The DNA of the CDR3 is TGTGCCACCAGCAGAGATTATACTAGCGGGAGTCATGAGCAGTTCTTC. Translation: CATSRDYTSGSHEQFF. The entire variable domain, with the rest obtained from reference TRBV15 and TRBJ2-1, is as follows: DAMVIQNPRYQVTQFGKPVTLSCSQTLNHNVMYWYQQKSSQAPKLLFHYYDKDFNNEADTPDNFQSRRPNTSFCFLDIRSPGLGDTAMYLCATSRDYTSGSHEQFFGPGTRLTVL.

The chain is built from TRBV7-2 and TRBJ1-1; 9 bases match TRBD1. Germline V gives CDR1 SGHTA, CDR2 FQGNSA. V gave up 1 base and J gave up 0 bases; unmatched junction bases: 9. The CDR3 is made up of 18 amino acids. CDR3 residues: CASSLVIRTGALNTEAFF. The CDR3 bases are TGTGCCAGCAGCTTAGTTATCCGGACAGGGGCCCTGAACACTGAAGCTTTCTTT.

The chain carries TRBV7-6 and TRBJ2-1; 8 bases match TRBD2. V was pared by 8 bases and J by 2 bases, with 11 bases of the junction left unmatched. CDR3 length: 16 residues. CDR1 and CDR2 (germline): SGHVS, FNYEAQ. CDR3 nucleotides: TGTGCCAGCGGAGGGGGGAGCGGGAGAACCTACAATGAGCAGTTCTTC. Residues: CASGGGSGRTYNEQFF.

The V call is TRBV6-5, the J call TRBJ1-6, with D tentatively TRBD1 (5 bases). From germline, CDR1 is MNHEY and CDR2 SVGAGI. The V and J ends lost 4 bases and 0 bases respectively, with 16 bases between them. The CDR3 extends over 18 amino acids. The CDR3 protein is CASSSDSSASSYNSPLHF. The DNA of the CDR3 is TGTGCCAGCAGTTCCGACAGTTCCGCAAGCTCCTATAATTCACCCCTCCACTTT.

The rearrangement uses TRBV6-1 and TRBJ1-1; D is perhaps TRBD1 (6 bases). Per the germline V gene, CDR1 is MNHNS and CDR2 is SASEGT. V lost 9 bases, J lost 6 bases, and 23 bases lay in between. The CDR3 runs to 15 residues. CDR3 protein: CASKIQPGDRAEAFF. The CDR3 nucleotides are TGTGCCAGTAAAATTCAACCAGGGGATCGGGCTGAAGCTTTCTTT.

V is TRBV15 and J is TRBJ1-2, with a possible D match to TRBD1 (5 bases). In germline, CDR1 is LNHNV, CDR2 YYDKDF (reference sequence). Trimming shortened V by 2 bases and J by 5 bases, and 12 bases separated the two germline ends. This CDR3 spans 14 amino acids. CDR3 in DNA: TGTGCCACCAGCAGACCAACCAGGGAGTATGGCTACACCTTC. Translating it yields CATSRPTREYGYTF.

V gene TRBV11-3 combines with J gene TRBJ1-6; D remains unclear. Trimming left V 6 bases short and J 6 bases short, with 6 bases between. Germline V gene data show CDR1 as SGHNT and CDR2 as YENEEA. The CDR3 length is 12 residues. DNA of the CDR3: TGTGCCAGCAGGGCGGGTAATTCACCCCTCCACTTT. It encodes CASRAGNSPLHF.

The gene calls are TRBV30 and TRBJ2-1, with D possibly TRBD2 on 5 matching bases. In germline, CDR1 is GTSNPN, CDR2 SVGIG (reference sequence). Deletions cut 3 bases from V and 5 bases from J, with 11 bases between. The CDR3 covers 13 residues. Here the CDR3 DNA reads TGTGCCTGGAGAGACTACCGTGACAATGAGCAGTTCTTC. Translated: CAWRDYRDNEQFF.

Only a few counts were recorded for this clonotype. V usage is TRBV27 and J usage is TRBJ1-2; 7 bases are a match to TRBD1. The CDR3 length is 13 residues. The V segment lost 6 bases and the J segment 8 bases; nucleotides outside the gene matches: 9. The germline gives CDR1 MNHEY, CDR2 SMNVEV (reference sequence). Written as DNA, the CDR3 is TGTGCCAGCAGGGAATGGACAGGCGAGGGCTACACCTTC. Translated, it gives CASREWTGEGYTF.